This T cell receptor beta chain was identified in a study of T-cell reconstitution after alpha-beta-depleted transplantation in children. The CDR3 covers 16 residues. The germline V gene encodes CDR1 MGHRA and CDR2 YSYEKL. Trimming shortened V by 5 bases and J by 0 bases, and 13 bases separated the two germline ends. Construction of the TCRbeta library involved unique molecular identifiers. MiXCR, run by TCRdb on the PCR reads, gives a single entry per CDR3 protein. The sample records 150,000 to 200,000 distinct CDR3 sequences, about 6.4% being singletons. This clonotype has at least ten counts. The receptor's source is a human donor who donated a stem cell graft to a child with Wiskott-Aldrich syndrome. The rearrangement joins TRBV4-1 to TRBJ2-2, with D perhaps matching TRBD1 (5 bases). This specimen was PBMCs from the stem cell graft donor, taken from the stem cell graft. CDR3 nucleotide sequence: TGCGCCAGCAGCTCAATAGGGGCAGCGAACACCGGGGAGCTGTTTTTT. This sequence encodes CASSSIGAANTGELFF.